The 5 T cell receptor beta chains reported below all come from one sample, sequenced in a study of cytomegalovirus exposure and HLA in healthy donors (TCRdb year 2017). The receptor library was made with the immunoSEQ multiplex PCR assay. The multiplex PCR relied on a mix of 60 forward primers for TCR Vbeta segments and 13 reverse primers for TCR Jbeta segments. The table comes from immuneACCESS by way of TCRdb, which keeps in-frame sequences with V and J called. Part of the clones is missing from these tables; in studies checked, under half for an unresolved V gene and the rest for unknown reasons. A total of roughly 150,000 clones appear in this sample, approximately 88% of them only once. The ten largest account for 1% to 1.5% of the sample. Sequencing was carried out using PBMCs. The receptor source for this set is a boy younger than 10 in good health and CMV-seronegative.

DNA for the CDR3: TGTGCCAGCAGCGTAGGCCAGGGACTTTCCTACGAGCAGTACTTC. Amino acid sequence: CASSVGQGLSYEQYF. The V gene is TRBV9, the J gene TRBJ2-7; perhaps TRBD2 as D (6 bases). V was shortened by 0 bases and J by 1 base, with 11 bases between the two germline ends. The length of the CDR3 is 15 residues. Germline loops: CDR1 SGDLS, CDR2 YYNGEE.

V usage is TRBV2 and J usage is TRBJ1-2, with a weak D call TRBD1 (5 bases). The V and J ends lost 1 base and 5 bases respectively, with 17 bases between them. The CDR3 has 16 residues. The germline gives CDR1 SNHLY, CDR2 FYNNEI. CDR3 in DNA: TGTGCCAGCAGTGAAGTTGTCCGGGACTGGGATTATGGCTACACCTTC. Amino acids: CASSEVVRDWDYGYTF.

The chain employs TRBV5-6 and TRBJ2-7, with a weak D call TRBD2 (5 bases). This CDR3 has 13 residues. The germline V gene has CDR1 SGHDT and CDR2 YYEEEE. V lost 4 bases, J lost 2 bases, and 10 bases lay in between. CDR3 residues: CASSRGPPYEQYV. In nucleotides, the CDR3 is TGTGCCAGCAGCCGCGGGCCCCCCTACGAGCAGTACGTC.

The V and J genes are TRBV10-1 and TRBJ2-5; D is unclear. Germline V gene lookup returns CDR1 WNHNN and CDR2 SYGVQD (reference sequence). Trimming shortened V by 0 bases and J by 1 base, and 6 bases separated the two germline ends. There are 14 residues in the CDR3. CDR3 bases: TGCGCCAGCAGTGAGTCCCCTAGCCAAGAGACCCAGTACTTC. Its protein product is CASSESPSQETQYF.

The chain combines TRBV28 with TRBJ2-7; D uncertain. From germline, CDR1 is MDHEN and CDR2 SYDVKM. The CDR3 length is 16 residues. Trimming shortened V by 3 bases and J by 3 bases, and 18 bases separated the two germline ends. CDR3 amino acids: CASSFSPYSSNYEQYF. The CDR3 region has the DNA TGTGCCAGCAGTTTCTCCCCTTATAGCTCGAACTACGAGCAGTACTTC.